This T cell receptor beta chain was observed in a study of T-cell reconstitution after alpha-beta-depleted transplantation in children. This sample's TCRbeta library carried unique molecular identifier barcodes. TCRdb passed the PCR reads through MiXCR, listing each CDR3 protein once. The data show 380,000 or so distinct CDR3 sequences, about 14% seen once. The CDR3 covers 16 residues. The germline V gene encodes CDR1 SGHRS and CDR2 YFSETQ. Trimming removed 4 bases from V and 5 bases from J; junction bases left unmatched: 9. J is TRBJ2-3 and V is TRBV5-1; 11 nucleotides line up with TRBD2. The TCR originated in a human donor who donated a stem cell graft to a child with Fanconi anemia. Sample: PBMCs, taken from the stem cell graft. For the CDR3, the DNA is TGCGCCAGCAGCCCGGATAGCGGGGGGGCTAAAGATACGCAGTATTTT. This sequence encodes CASSPDSGGAKDTQYF. Using reference TRBV5-1 and TRBJ2-3 for the parts outside the CDR3, the full variable domain is KAGVTQTPRYLIKTRGQQVTLSCSPISGHRSVSWYQQTPGQGLQFLFEYFSETQRNKGNFPGRFSGRQFSNSRSEMNVSTLELGDSALYLCASSPDSGGAKDTQYFGPGTRLTVL.